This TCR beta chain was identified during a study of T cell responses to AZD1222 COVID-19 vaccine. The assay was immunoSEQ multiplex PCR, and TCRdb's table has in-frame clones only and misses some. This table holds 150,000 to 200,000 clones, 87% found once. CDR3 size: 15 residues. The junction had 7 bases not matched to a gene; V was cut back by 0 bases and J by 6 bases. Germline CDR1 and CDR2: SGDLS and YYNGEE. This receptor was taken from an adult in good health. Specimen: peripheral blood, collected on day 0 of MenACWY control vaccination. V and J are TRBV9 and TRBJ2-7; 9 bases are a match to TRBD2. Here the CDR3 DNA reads TGTGCCAGCAGCGTAGGTCTAGCGGGGACCGCCGAGCAGTACTTC. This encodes CASSVGLAGTAEQYF.